The clone carrying this T cell receptor beta chain was counted a single time. This sample is drawn from a study of shared clonotypes between healthy human individuals. Losses at the gene ends were 4 bases for V and 8 bases for J; bases not matched to a gene: 9. Germline V gene sequence: CDR1 SNHLY, CDR2 FYNNEI. The CDR3 has 15 amino acids. Only in-frame clones appear in the TCRdb table, and some are missing; sequencing was by immunoSEQ multiplex PCR. The table shows some 470,000 clones, with 76% occurring only once. Sequences were obtained from PBMCs. The sequence derives from a woman between 35 and 50 years old in good health. Some clones in this sample may be carry-over from other donors' samples. The chain joins TRBV2 to TRBJ1-4; TRBD1 matches 8 bases. The CDR3 nucleotides read TGTGCCAGCAGTGGCAGCGGACAGGGAGAGGAAAAACTGTTTTTT. Amino acid sequence: CASSGSGQGEEKLFF.